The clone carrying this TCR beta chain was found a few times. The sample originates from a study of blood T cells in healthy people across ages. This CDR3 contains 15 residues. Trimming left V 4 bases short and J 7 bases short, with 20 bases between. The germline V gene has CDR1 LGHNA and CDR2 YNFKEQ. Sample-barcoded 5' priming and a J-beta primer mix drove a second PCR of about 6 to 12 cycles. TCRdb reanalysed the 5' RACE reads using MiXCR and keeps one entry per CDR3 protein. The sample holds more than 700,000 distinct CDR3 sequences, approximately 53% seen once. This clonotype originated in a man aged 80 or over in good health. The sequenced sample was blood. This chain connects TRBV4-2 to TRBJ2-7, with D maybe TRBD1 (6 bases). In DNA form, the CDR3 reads TGTGCCAGCAGCCCCCGGAGCAGGGGAAAAGGAGAGCAGTACTTC. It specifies CASSPRSRGKGEQYF.